One and the same sample provided the 2 T cell receptor beta chains below, sequenced in a study of blood T cell repertoires in COVID-19 (dated by TCRdb to 2020 to 2022). Libraries came from the immunoSEQ multiplex PCR assay. TCRdb's version of the immuneACCESS table is confined to in-frame rearrangements and falls short of the full clone set. An unresolved V gene accounts for under half of the shortfall where checked; the remainder is of unknown origin. A total of about 230,000 clones appear in this sample, roughly 85% of them only once. The top ten clonotypes cover 2.6% of the sample. Sequences were obtained from peripheral blood. The receptors were sampled from a woman aged 70-85 years with active or convalescent COVID-19.

The chain is built from TRBV19 and TRBJ1-1; D call uncertain. The CDR3 has 13 residues. The V and J ends lost 0 bases and 3 bases respectively, with 5 bases between them. CDR1 LNHDA and CDR2 SQIVND come from the germline V gene (reference sequence). CDR3 in amino acids: CASSIDRYTEAFF. The DNA for the CDR3 is TGTGCCAGTAGTATAGATCGGTACACTGAAGCTTTCTTT.

The V gene is TRBV10-3, the J gene TRBJ1-2; TRBD1 agrees at 8 bases. The CDR3 spans 15 residues. Germline V gene data show CDR1 as ENHRY and CDR2 as SYGVKD. V was clipped by 5 bases and J by 5 bases; unmatched bases: 10. CDR3 region: CAISSTTGEQYGYTF. The CDR3, as DNA: TGTGCCATCAGTTCGACGACAGGGGAGCAGTATGGCTACACCTTC.